A single sample gave rise to the 9 T cell receptor beta chains below, sequenced in a study of blood T cell repertoires in COVID-19. Sequencing used immunoSEQ multiplex PCR; TCRdb keeps in-frame clones, though not all of them. The table includes fewer than 300,000 clones, over 70% detected once. The sample was peripheral blood. The receptor source for this set is a human donor in a cohort sampled during active COVID-19.

J is TRBJ1-2 and V is TRBV28; 7 bases are a match to TRBD1. CDR3 length: 14 residues. J was trimmed by 3 bases and V by 5 bases; bases with no gene match: 6. The germline V gene encodes CDR1 MDHEN and CDR2 SYDVKM. Here the CDR3 DNA reads TGTGCCAGCAGTATTCACGGGACAGACTATGGCTACACCTTC. Encoded protein: CASSIHGTDYGYTF.

The chain uses TRBV5-1 and TRBJ1-1; perhaps TRBD1 as D (6 bases). The V gene's germline CDR1 is SGHRS and CDR2 YFSETQ. Deletions cut 4 bases from V and 4 bases from J, with 26 bases between. The CDR3 extends over 18 amino acids. CDR3 protein: CASSPDKGGASGGTEAFF. CDR3 coding DNA: TGCGCCAGCAGCCCGGACAAGGGGGGGGCCTCGGGAGGCACTGAAGCTTTCTTT.

This CDR3 is CASIPRTPPYEQYF. The CDR3, as DNA: TGTGCCAGCATTCCACGTACTCCCCCCTACGAGCAGTACTTC. J is TRBJ2-7 and V is TRBV25-1, with D unresolved. The CDR3 runs 14 residues. V was pared by 7 bases and J by 2 bases, with 15 bases between. CDR1 and CDR2 from the germline V gene are MGHDK and SYGVNS.

This clone was seen just once. CDR3 residues: CATSDPTGGGYEQFF. CDR3 coding DNA: TGTGCCACCAGTGACCCGACAGGGGGAGGGTATGAGCAGTTCTTC. The genes are TRBV24-1 and TRBJ2-1; 9 nucleotides align to TRBD1. Germline V CDR1 and CDR2: KGHDR, SFDVKD. The CDR3 totals 15 residues. J was trimmed by 8 bases and V by 4 bases; bases with no gene match: 8.

The gene calls are TRBV24-1 and TRBJ2-5; 13 nucleotides align to TRBD2. V trimming: 3 bases; J trimming: 3 bases; junction bases outside the gene matches: 3. Germline V gene data show CDR1 as KGHDR and CDR2 as SFDVKD. The CDR3 covers 16 residues. CDR3 amino acids: CATSDAGTSGEETQYF. CDR3 DNA sequence: TGTGCCACCAGTGATGCCGGGACTAGCGGGGAAGAGACCCAGTACTTC.

This clone was found a few times. The V gene is TRBV9, the J gene TRBJ2-2; 8 nucleotides match TRBD2. V shed 2 bases, J shed 4 bases, and the junction held 7 bases outside the gene matches. Germline CDR1 SGDLS, CDR2 YYNGEE. The CDR3 is 16 residues long. This CDR3 reads CASSVLAGSSTGELFF. The CDR3 nucleotides read TGTGCCAGCAGCGTCCTAGCGGGCTCGAGCACCGGGGAGCTGTTTTTT.

The V and J genes are TRBV28 and TRBJ1-2, with 10 bases lining up with TRBD1. The CDR3 runs 14 residues. CDR1 is MDHEN, CDR2 SYDVKM, per germline. V lost 3 bases and J lost 6; bases outside the gene matches: 4. DNA of the CDR3: TGTGCCAGCAGTTTGGGACAGGGGATAGATGGCTACACCTTC. Its translation is CASSLGQGIDGYTF.

The chain links TRBV19 to TRBJ2-2; tentative D call: TRBD1 (6 bases). The CDR3 is 14 residues long. Looked up from germline, CDR1 is LNHDA and CDR2 is SQIVND (reference sequence). V dropped 6 bases and J dropped 1 base, with 9 bases sitting between them. CDR3 region: CASRTGRNTGELFF. CDR3 sequence (DNA): TGTGCCAGTAGAACAGGGAGGAACACCGGGGAGCTGTTTTTT.

The chain links TRBV28 to TRBJ1-1; weak D call: TRBD1 (6 bases). The CDR3 contains 15 residues. V lost 8 bases and J 1 base, leaving 17 bases between the germline ends. Germline lookup yields CDR1 MDHEN and CDR2 SYDVKM. The CDR3 region has the DNA TGTGCCAGCGGGGTACAGGGTCTAGGGAACACTGAAGCTTTCTTT. Residues: CASGVQGLGNTEAFF.